Below are 13 T cell receptor beta chains sequenced from a single sample in a study of blood T cell repertoires in COVID-19. The data were produced by immunoSEQ multiplex PCR, yet TCRdb's version contains in-frame clones alone and is incomplete. This repertoire shows 300,000 to 350,000 clones, roughly nine tenths found once; its top ten account for more than 0.8%. The sample comprised PBMCs or T cells enriched from blood (not recorded which). Receptors originate from a young woman who had recovered from COVID-19.

This rearrangement joins TRBV2 to TRBJ1-4; no clear D gene. V lost 6 bases, J lost 5 bases, and 13 bases lay in between. Per the germline V gene, CDR1 is SNHLY and CDR2 is FYNNEI. This CDR3 spans 14 amino acids. The CDR3 coding sequence is TGTGCCAGCAGGGCGGAAACAAACAATGAAAAACTGTTTTTT. It translates to CASRAETNNEKLFF.

The chain combines TRBV15 with TRBJ2-1, with a tentative D call TRBD1 (5 bases). The CDR3 is 15 amino acids. Trimming stripped 0 bases from V and 6 bases from J, with 12 bases between. Germline CDR1 LNHNV, CDR2 YYDKDF (reference sequence). CDR3 loop: CATSRDRAGPNEQFF. CDR3 nucleotide sequence: TGTGCCACCAGCAGAGATCGGGCAGGGCCCAATGAGCAGTTCTTC.

The rearrangement uses TRBV5-5 and TRBJ2-1, with no clear D. Germline V gene lookup returns CDR1 SGHKS and CDR2 YYEKEE (reference sequence). The CDR3 covers 13 residues. The V and J ends lost 0 bases and 7 bases respectively, with 8 bases between them. This CDR3 is CASSLAVANEQFF. DNA of the CDR3: TGTGCCAGCAGCTTGGCAGTAGCTAATGAGCAGTTCTTC.

DNA for the CDR3: TGTGCCAGTACGGGGGATTATAGCAATCAGCCCCAGCATTTT. It is translated as CASTGDYSNQPQHF. The chain is built from TRBV19 and TRBJ1-5, with D possibly matching TRBD1 (5 bases). The germline V and J ends were trimmed by 7 bases and 0 bases, with 10 bases remaining between them. The CDR3 loop spans 14 amino acids. Germline V gives CDR1 LNHDA, CDR2 SQIVND (reference sequence).

The DNA of the CDR3 is TGTGCCAGCAGCCAAAAGCAACAGGGGTCCTACAATGAGCAGTTCTTC. This sequence encodes CASSQKQQGSYNEQFF. The V call is TRBV3-1 (or the pseudogene TRBV3-2), the J call TRBJ2-1, with 7 bases lining up with TRBD1. CDR3 length: 16 amino acids. V gave up 2 bases and J gave up 1 base; unmatched junction bases: 5. From germline, CDR1 is LGHDT and CDR2 YNNKEL (reference sequence).

The chain is built from TRBV28 and TRBJ1-5; D is unresolved. V gave up 2 bases and J gave up 7 bases, with 12 bases separating them. CDR1 is MDHEN and CDR2 is SYDVKM in the germline V gene. The CDR3 covers 14 residues. DNA for the CDR3: TGTGCCAGCAGTTTAGAGGCGGGCCGGCAGCCCCAGCATTTT. It encodes CASSLEAGRQPQHF.

The rearrangement joins TRBV6-1 to TRBJ2-1; tentatively, D is TRBD1 (6 bases). CDR1 and CDR2 (germline): MNHNS, SASEGT. This CDR3 spans 16 amino acids. The germline V and J ends were trimmed by 4 bases and 4 bases, with 17 bases remaining between them. CDR3 region: CASSATGTQIYNEQFF. DNA of the CDR3: TGTGCCAGCAGTGCCACGGGGACACAGATTTACAATGAGCAGTTCTTC.

This CDR3 is CASMTGQQETQYF. In DNA, the CDR3 is TGCGCCAGCATGACAGGGCAACAAGAGACCCAGTACTTC. The chain recombines TRBV23-1 with TRBJ2-5; TRBD1 aligns across 7 bases. TRBV23-1 is classed as an ORF, of uncertain function. The CDR3 is 13 amino acids. J was trimmed by 2 bases and V by 7 bases; bases with no gene match: 4.

This clone turned up a few times. The chain carries TRBV19 and TRBJ1-1, with 11 bases matching TRBD1. The CDR3 totals 14 residues. The V gene end was trimmed by 5 bases and the J gene end by 10 bases; junction bases not matched to a gene: 9. CDR1 and CDR2 (germline): LNHDA, SQIVND (reference sequence). The DNA for the CDR3 is TGTGCCAGTAGTGTAGGACAGGGGGCGCTTGGAGCTTTCTTT. Translating gives CASSVGQGALGAFF. The complete variable domain, with remaining parts taken from reference TRBV19 and TRBJ1-1, reads DGGITQSPKYLFRKEGQNVTLSCEQNLNHDAMYWYRQDPGQGLRLIYYSQIVNDFQKGDIAEGYSVSREKKESFPLTVTSAQKNPTAFYLCASSVGQGALGAFFGQGTRLTVV.

The chain employs TRBV7-6 and TRBJ2-5; a possible D gene is TRBD2 (6 bases). There are 15 residues in the CDR3. Germline CDR1 is SGHVS and CDR2 is FNYEAQ. Trimming cost V 3 bases and J 5 bases, with 16 bases left between them. CDR3 loop: CASSFGLLQPETQYF. The CDR3 DNA follows: TGTGCCAGCAGCTTCGGACTACTCCAACCCGAGACCCAGTACTTC.

The chain employs TRBV27 and TRBJ2-7, with TRBD2 matching 12 bases. This CDR3 spans 13 amino acids. From germline, CDR1 is MNHEY and CDR2 SMNVEV (reference sequence). After removal of 5 bases from V and 7 bases from J, the junction contained 3 bases not matched to a gene. The CDR3 spells CASSGLAGREQYF. For the CDR3, the DNA is TGTGCCAGCAGTGGACTAGCGGGGAGGGAGCAGTACTTC.

The V call is TRBV6-1, the J call TRBJ1-3, with TRBD1 identical over 9 bases. Germline values: CDR1 MNHNS, CDR2 SASEGT. The V segment lost 1 base and the J segment 0 bases; nucleotides outside the gene matches: 1. CDR3 size: 16 residues. CDR3 loop: CASSEDRGLSGNTIYF. CDR3 nucleotide sequence: TGTGCCAGCAGTGAAGACAGGGGGCTCTCTGGAAACACCATATATTTT.

This clone was detected only once. The chain is built from TRBV27 and TRBJ1-1; 8 bases agree with TRBD1. The CDR3 spans 13 residues. The V segment lost 8 bases and the J segment 5 bases; nucleotides outside the gene matches: 7. Germline lookup yields CDR1 MNHEY and CDR2 SMNVEV (reference sequence). The chain's CDR3 is CASHGTGGTEAFF. CDR3 nucleotides: TGTGCCAGCCATGGGACAGGAGGGACTGAAGCTTTCTTT.